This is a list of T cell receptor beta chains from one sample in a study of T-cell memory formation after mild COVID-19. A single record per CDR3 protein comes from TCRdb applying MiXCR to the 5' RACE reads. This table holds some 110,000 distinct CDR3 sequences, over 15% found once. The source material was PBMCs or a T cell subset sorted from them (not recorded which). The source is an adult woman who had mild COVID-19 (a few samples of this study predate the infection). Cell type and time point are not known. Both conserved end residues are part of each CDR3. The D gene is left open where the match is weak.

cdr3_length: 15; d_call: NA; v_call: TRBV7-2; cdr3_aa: CASSLRGLGANVLTF
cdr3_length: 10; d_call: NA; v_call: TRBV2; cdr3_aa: CASRIDTQYF
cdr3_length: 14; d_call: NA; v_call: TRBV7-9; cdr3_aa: CASSPDWGRDGYTF
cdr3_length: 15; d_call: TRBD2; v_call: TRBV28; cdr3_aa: CASSFRAGERETQYF
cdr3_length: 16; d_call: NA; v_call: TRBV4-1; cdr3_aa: CASSQKTDEPQETQYF
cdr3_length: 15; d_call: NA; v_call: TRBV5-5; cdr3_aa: CASSLATVIQETQYF
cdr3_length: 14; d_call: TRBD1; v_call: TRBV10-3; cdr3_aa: CATSRTGDGEKLFF
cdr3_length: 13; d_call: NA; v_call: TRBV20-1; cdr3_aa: CSAREISTYEQYF
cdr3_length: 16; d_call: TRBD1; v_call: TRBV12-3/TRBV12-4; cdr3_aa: CASSQGQGVLNQPQHF
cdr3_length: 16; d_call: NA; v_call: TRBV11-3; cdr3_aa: CASSLEDYSLRNEQFF
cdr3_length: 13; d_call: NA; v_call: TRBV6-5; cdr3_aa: CASSYGNQETQYF
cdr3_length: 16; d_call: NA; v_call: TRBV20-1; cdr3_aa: CSARDFGGGHTGELFF
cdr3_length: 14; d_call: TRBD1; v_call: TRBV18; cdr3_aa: CASSPQDRAYEQYF
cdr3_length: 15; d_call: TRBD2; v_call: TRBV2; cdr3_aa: CASSRTGGPAETQYF
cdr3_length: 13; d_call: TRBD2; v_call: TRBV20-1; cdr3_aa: CSARPGTTYEQYF
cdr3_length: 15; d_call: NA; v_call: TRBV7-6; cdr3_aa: CASSLAVGSGYEQYF
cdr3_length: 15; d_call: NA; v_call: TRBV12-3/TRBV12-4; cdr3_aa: CASSLYWYYGSEQFF
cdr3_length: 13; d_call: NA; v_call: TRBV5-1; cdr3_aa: CASSWTTHGELFF
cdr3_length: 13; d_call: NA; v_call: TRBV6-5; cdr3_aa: CASTTGRYNEQFF
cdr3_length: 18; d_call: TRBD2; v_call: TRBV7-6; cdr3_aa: CASSPGPTSGVAYNEQFF
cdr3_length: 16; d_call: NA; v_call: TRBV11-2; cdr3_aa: CASSTPDRQSSYEQYF
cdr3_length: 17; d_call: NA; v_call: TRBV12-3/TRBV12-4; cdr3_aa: CASSLEAGIATNEKLFF
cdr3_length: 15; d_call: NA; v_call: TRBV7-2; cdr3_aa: CASSPGISSGNTIYF
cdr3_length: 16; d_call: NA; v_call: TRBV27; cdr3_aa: CASSLSSTGTGVEQYF
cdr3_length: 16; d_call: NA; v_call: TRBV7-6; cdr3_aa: CASSPGRAKGLYGYTF
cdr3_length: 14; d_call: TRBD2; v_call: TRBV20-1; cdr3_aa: CSASSGGAGDTQYF
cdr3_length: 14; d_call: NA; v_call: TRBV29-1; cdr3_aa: CSVEDRGGLYEQYF